Below are 20 T cell receptor beta chains sequenced from a single sample in a study of blood T cell repertoires in COVID-19. The assay was immunoSEQ multiplex PCR, and TCRdb's table has in-frame clones only and misses some. In the table there are some 110,000 clones, roughly 87% of which are singletons. Sequencing was done on a sample of peripheral blood. The origin of the receptors is a human donor in a cohort sampled during active COVID-19.

Here the CDR3 DNA reads TGTGCCAGCATGGGGGGGGCGAACACCGGGGAGCTGTTTTTT. Its protein is CASMGGANTGELFF. This chain links TRBV2 with TRBJ2-2; 7 nucleotides agree with TRBD2. Germline CDR1 reads SNHLY; CDR2 reads FYNNEI. CDR3 length: 14 residues. V dropped 7 bases and J dropped 0; count of bases not matched to a gene: 2. The full variable domain, its missing parts supplied by reference TRBV2 and TRBJ2-2, is EPEVTQTPSHQVTQMGQEVILRCVPISNHLYFYWYRQILGQKVEFLVSFYNNEISEKSEIFDDQFSVERPDGSNFTLKIRSTKLEDSAMYFCASMGGANTGELFFGEGSRLTVL.

This rearrangement joins TRBV7-8 to TRBJ2-7, with TRBD2 as a possible D gene (6 bases). The CDR3 sequence is 14 residues long. V lost 5 bases to trimming and J lost 2 bases, with 13 bases between them. Looked up from germline, CDR1 is SGHVS and CDR2 is FQNEAQ. The CDR3 nucleotides read TGTGCCAGCAGCAAACGGACTAACGCCTACGAGCAGTACTTC. This gives the protein CASSKRTNAYEQYF.

The chain recombines TRBV18 with TRBJ1-5, with TRBD1 matching 9 bases. Germline V gene sequence: CDR1 KGHSH, CDR2 LQKENI. V was pared by 2 bases and J by 0 bases, with 2 bases of the junction left unmatched. The CDR3 length is 16 residues. CDR3 loop: CASSPSDRGSNQPQHF. Written as DNA, the CDR3 is TGTGCCAGCTCACCATCGGACAGGGGTAGCAATCAGCCCCAGCATTTT.

The chain carries TRBV5-1 and TRBJ2-3, with 8 bases fitting TRBD1. J lost 3 bases, V lost 6 bases, and 9 bases had no gene match. The CDR3 contains 15 residues. The germline V gene encodes CDR1 SGHRS and CDR2 YFSETQ. CDR3 in DNA: TGCGCCAGCATCGCGGACAGGGTGGGAACAGATACGCAGTATTTT. Translated: CASIADRVGTDTQYF.

The chain uses TRBV28 and TRBJ2-7, with a possible D match to TRBD2 (6 bases). Per germline, CDR1 MDHEN and CDR2 SYDVKM. There are 14 residues in the CDR3. The V end lost 5 bases, the J end lost 6 bases, and 17 bases lay between the germline ends. CDR3 sequence (DNA): TGTGCCAGCAGTAGGGCTAGCGCGAACCGCGAGCAGTACTTC. This sequence encodes CASSRASANREQYF.

In its sample, this clone was seen once. This rearrangement joins TRBV30 to TRBJ1-2, with TRBD1 matching 7 bases. This CDR3 is built from 15 residues. Trimming took 3 bases from V and 4 from J; bases not matched to a gene: 11. Germline values: CDR1 GTSNPN, CDR2 SVGIG (reference sequence). CDR3 nucleotides: TGTGCCTGGAGGAGATCGGGACAGAGGGCCTATGGCTACACCTTC. As protein: CAWRRSGQRAYGYTF. Combining the CDR3 with reference TRBV30 and TRBJ1-2 gives the whole variable domain SQTIHQWPATLVQPVGSPLSLECTVEGTSNPNLYWYRQAAGRGLQLLFYSVGIGQISSEVPQNLSASRPQDRQFILSSKKLLLSDSGFYLCAWRRSGQRAYGYTFGSGTRLTVV.

The chain carries TRBV5-6 and TRBJ2-7, with TRBD2 as a possible D gene (6 bases). Deletions cut 2 bases from V and 2 bases from J, with 11 bases between. This CDR3 has 14 amino acids. The germline V gene has CDR1 SGHDT and CDR2 YYEEEE. CDR3 sequence (DNA): TGTGCCAGCAGCTTCGGGGGAACTACCTACGAGCAGTACTTC. Translation: CASSFGGTTYEQYF. Complete variable domain (other parts from reference TRBV5-6 and TRBJ2-7): DAGVTQSPTHLIKTRGQQVTLRCSPKSGHDTVSWYQQALGQGPQFIFQYYEEEERQRGNFPDRFSGHQFPNYSSELNVNALLLGDSALYLCASSFGGTTYEQYFGPGTRLTVT.

The chain uses TRBV11-3 and TRBJ1-1; D may be TRBD1 (6 bases). The V and J ends lost 2 bases and 5 bases respectively, with 9 bases between them. The CDR3 has 13 residues. CDR1 is SGHNT, CDR2 YENEEA, per germline. The CDR3 reads CASSLRQGTEAFF. CDR3 DNA: TGTGCCAGCAGCTTACGTCAGGGGACTGAAGCTTTCTTT.

This clone came up a few times. The CDR3 sequence is CASSEKGRVGTEAFF. In DNA, the CDR3 is TGTGCCAGCAGTGAAAAGGGCAGGGTAGGCACTGAAGCTTTCTTT. This rearrangement joins TRBV2 to TRBJ1-1; D perhaps matches TRBD1 (5 bases). Germline V CDR1 and CDR2: SNHLY, FYNNEI. The CDR3 sequence is 15 residues long. Trimming removed 2 bases at V and 4 bases at J, with 14 bases between.

The chain carries TRBV6-5 and TRBJ2-3, with TRBD2 identical over 9 bases. The germline V gene has CDR1 MNHEY and CDR2 SVGAGI. V was clipped by 2 bases and J by 5 bases; unmatched bases: 5. This CDR3 spans 15 amino acids. The CDR3 loop is CASSYAASGVDTQYF. CDR3 bases: TGTGCCAGCAGTTACGCGGCTAGCGGGGTAGATACGCAGTATTTT.

The chain combines TRBV5-1 with TRBJ1-3; a weak D match, TRBD1 (5 bases). Germline V gene sequence: CDR1 SGHRS, CDR2 YFSETQ. The CDR3 runs 16 residues. Trimming took 4 bases from V and 8 from J, leaving 22 bases between them. Written as DNA, the CDR3 is TGCGCCAGCAGCCTCGTGGCGACAGACCAGGCCTACACCATATATTTT. Translation: CASSLVATDQAYTIYF. Based on the CDR3 plus reference TRBV5-1 and TRBJ1-3, the full variable domain is KAGVTQTPRYLIKTRGQQVTLSCSPISGHRSVSWYQQTPGQGLQFLFEYFSETQRNKGNFPGRFSGRQFSNSRSEMNVSTLELGDSALYLCASSLVATDQAYTIYFGEGSWLTVV.

The chain uses TRBV5-1 and TRBJ2-5; maybe TRBD2 (5 bases). Germline lookup yields CDR1 SGHRS and CDR2 YFSETQ. This CDR3 region has 13 residues. Trimming left V 1 base short and J 5 bases short, with 9 bases between. The CDR3 sequence: CASSLPGGETQYF. Written as DNA, the CDR3 is TGCGCCAGCAGCTTGCCGGGCGGGGAGACCCAGTACTTC.

This chain connects TRBV29-1 to TRBJ2-7, with a tentative D call TRBD2 (6 bases). V dropped 1 base and J dropped 7 bases, with 23 bases sitting between them. CDR1 is SQVTM, CDR2 ANQGSEA, per germline. This CDR3 has 16 residues. In DNA form, the CDR3 reads TGCAGCGTTGAAGGGGGACCGGAGGGGCCCATGGGGGAGCAGTACTTC. Translation: CSVEGGPEGPMGEQYF.

This chain connects TRBV11-1 to TRBJ1-2; 8 bases are shared with TRBD1. The CDR3 covers 16 residues. J was trimmed by 6 bases and V by 5 bases; bases with no gene match: 14. Per germline, CDR1 SGHAT and CDR2 FQDESV (reference sequence). The CDR3 DNA reads TGTGCCAGCAGCCCTATGGGGGACAGGTTTGGTCATGGCTACACCTTC. Protein: CASSPMGDRFGHGYTF.

The chain employs TRBV5-1 and TRBJ2-7; TRBD1 is a possible D gene (6 bases). Deletions cut 3 bases from V and 1 base from J, with 17 bases between. The length of the CDR3 is 16 residues. CDR1 and CDR2 (germline): SGHRS, YFSETQ. The CDR3 coding sequence is TGCGCCAGCAGCTCCGGACAGTTTGTTTTTTCCTACGAGCAGTACTTC. Translating gives CASSSGQFVFSYEQYF. Full variable domain (rest looked up from reference TRBV5-1 and TRBJ2-7): KAGVTQTPRYLIKTRGQQVTLSCSPISGHRSVSWYQQTPGQGLQFLFEYFSETQRNKGNFPGRFSGRQFSNSRSEMNVSTLELGDSALYLCASSSGQFVFSYEQYFGPGTRLTVT.

V gene TRBV19 combines with J gene TRBJ1-1; 7 nucleotides match TRBD1. This CDR3 is built from 13 residues. The V and J ends lost 1 base and 8 bases, in that order; junction bases with no gene match: 4. Germline-derived CDR1 and CDR2 are LNHDA and SQIVND (reference sequence). The chain's CDR3 is CASSIVRDREAFF. The CDR3 nucleotides are TGTGCCAGTAGTATAGTGCGGGACAGAGAAGCTTTCTTT.

V is TRBV2 and J is TRBJ2-1, with D tentatively TRBD1 (6 bases). Looked up from germline, CDR1 is SNHLY and CDR2 is FYNNEI. The CDR3 loop spans 17 amino acids. V was cut by 7 bases and J by 3 bases, with 22 bases left in between. The CDR3 bases are TGTGCCAGCAAGAGGGACAAGGATTCTTGGGACTACAATGAGCAGTTCTTC. Its translation is CASKRDKDSWDYNEQFF.

V usage is TRBV28 and J usage is TRBJ2-7; 14 positions match TRBD2. Germline values: CDR1 MDHEN, CDR2 SYDVKM. After removal of 7 bases from V and 6 bases from J, the junction contained 5 bases not matched to a gene. This CDR3 spans 14 amino acids. The CDR3 loop is CASKVGLAGVEQYF. The DNA for the CDR3 is TGTGCCAGCAAGGTGGGACTAGCGGGAGTCGAGCAGTACTTC.

J is TRBJ1-4 and V is TRBV6-5; 9 positions agree with TRBD1. Germline CDR1 is MNHEY and CDR2 is SVGAGI. Trimming removed 6 bases from V and 8 bases from J; junction bases left unmatched: 7. The length of the CDR3 is 14 residues. The CDR3 nucleotides are TGTGCCAGCAGCGCGGACAGGGGTGAAGAAAAACTGTTTTTT. Translated: CASSADRGEEKLFF.

The chain links TRBV10-1 to TRBJ2-4, with D possibly matching TRBD1 (5 bases). Germline CDR1 is WNHNN and CDR2 is SYGVQD (reference sequence). Trimming left V 4 bases short and J 6 bases short, with 13 bases between. The CDR3 length is 14 residues. The CDR3 DNA sequence: TGCGCCAGCAGTGGACCAGGGCCTGGAAACATTCAGTACTTC. Residues: CASSGPGPGNIQYF.